This T cell receptor beta chain was captured in a study of shared clonotypes between healthy human individuals. Subsets obtained from CD4+ cells comprised CD45RA+ naive and CD45RA-negative memory cells. Findings and limits, study-wide: Researchers found naive subsets generally carried larger estimated richness than memory subsets. Clonotype sharing among donors, it was expected, would be affected by sequencing depth.

As concerns this clone: Its antigen is unknown.

The authors loaded about 200 ng DNA, around 32,000 T cell genomes, into sorted-subset replicate PCRs. TCRdb keeps only in-frame clones here, not all; method: immunoSEQ multiplex PCR. The sample has fewer than 2.5 million clones; approximately 93% are singletons. The origin of this receptor is a man aged 18 to 29 in good health. Some clones in this sample may be carry-over from other donors' samples. The sequenced sample consisted of naive CD4+ T cells from PBMCs. The subset denotes: CD45RA+ positively selected.

CDR3 DNA sequence: TGTGCCAGCAGTGTGGACAGGGGGCGAAGTCTTTACGAGCAGTACTTC. This translates into CASSVDRGRSLYEQYF. The rearrangement links TRBV6-1 to TRBJ2-7; 11 nucleotides line up with TRBD1. Unmatched junction bases numbered 9, after V lost 4 bases and J lost 4 bases. Germline values: CDR1 MNHNS, CDR2 SASEGT. The CDR3 contains 16 residues.